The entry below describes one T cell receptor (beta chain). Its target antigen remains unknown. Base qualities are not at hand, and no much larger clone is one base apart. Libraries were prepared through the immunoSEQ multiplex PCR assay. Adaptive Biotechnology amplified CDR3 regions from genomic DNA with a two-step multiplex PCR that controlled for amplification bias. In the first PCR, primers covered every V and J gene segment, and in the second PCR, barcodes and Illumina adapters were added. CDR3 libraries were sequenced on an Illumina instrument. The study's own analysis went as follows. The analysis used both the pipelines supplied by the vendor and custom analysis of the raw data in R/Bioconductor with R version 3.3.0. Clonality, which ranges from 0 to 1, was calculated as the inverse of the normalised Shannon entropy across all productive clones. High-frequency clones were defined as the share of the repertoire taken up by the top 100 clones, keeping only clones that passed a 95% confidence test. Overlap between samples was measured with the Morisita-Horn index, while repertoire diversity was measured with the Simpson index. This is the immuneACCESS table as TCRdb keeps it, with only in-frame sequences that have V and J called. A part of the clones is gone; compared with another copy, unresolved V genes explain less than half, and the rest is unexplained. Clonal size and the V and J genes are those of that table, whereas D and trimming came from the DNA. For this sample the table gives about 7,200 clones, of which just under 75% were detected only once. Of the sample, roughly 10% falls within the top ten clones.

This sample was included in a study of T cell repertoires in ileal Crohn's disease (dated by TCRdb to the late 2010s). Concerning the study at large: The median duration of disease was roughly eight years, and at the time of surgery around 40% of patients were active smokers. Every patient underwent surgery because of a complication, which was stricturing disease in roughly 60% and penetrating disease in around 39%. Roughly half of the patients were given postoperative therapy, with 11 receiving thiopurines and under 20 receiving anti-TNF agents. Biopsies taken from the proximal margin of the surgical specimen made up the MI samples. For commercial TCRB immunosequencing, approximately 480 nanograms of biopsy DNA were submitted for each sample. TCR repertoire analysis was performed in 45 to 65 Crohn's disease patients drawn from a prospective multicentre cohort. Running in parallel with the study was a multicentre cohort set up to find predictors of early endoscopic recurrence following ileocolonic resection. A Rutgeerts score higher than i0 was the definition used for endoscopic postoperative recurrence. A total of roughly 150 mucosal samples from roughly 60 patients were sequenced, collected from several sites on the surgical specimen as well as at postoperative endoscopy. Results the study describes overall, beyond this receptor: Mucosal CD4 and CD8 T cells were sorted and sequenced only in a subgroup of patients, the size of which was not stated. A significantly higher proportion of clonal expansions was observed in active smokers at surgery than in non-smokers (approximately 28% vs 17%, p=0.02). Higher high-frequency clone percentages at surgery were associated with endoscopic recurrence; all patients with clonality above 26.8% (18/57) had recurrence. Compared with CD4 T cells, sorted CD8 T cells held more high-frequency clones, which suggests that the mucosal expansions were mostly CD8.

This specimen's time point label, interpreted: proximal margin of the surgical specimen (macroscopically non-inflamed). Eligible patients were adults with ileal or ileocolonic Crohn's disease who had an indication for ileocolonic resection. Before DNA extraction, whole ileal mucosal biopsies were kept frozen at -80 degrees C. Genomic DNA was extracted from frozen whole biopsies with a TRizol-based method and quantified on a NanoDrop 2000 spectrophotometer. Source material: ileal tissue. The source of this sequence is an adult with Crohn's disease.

At the DNA level, the sequence is TGTGCCAGCAGTGAAGATGCGGGGAGCACAGATACGCAGTATTTT. It codes for CASSEDAGSTDTQYF. The receptor chain draws on TRBV6-1 and TRBJ2-3, with a tentative D gene TRBD2 over 6 matching bases. The CDR3 covers 15 residues, taking in both the cysteine and the phenylalanine. Left in the record is the CDR3 DNA by itself, 45 bases read in frame from the first base. Based on the germline V gene, the CDR1 and CDR2 sequences are MNHNS and SASEGT. Between the V and J ends, shortened by 1 base and 0 bases respectively, the junction contains 8 bases.